The clone carrying this T cell receptor (beta chain) has just a few counts. The data derive from a study of T cells in Graves' hyperthyroidism and ophthalmopathy. Study overall: Peripheral blood collection took place at initial diagnosis, before any treatment.

The source material, RNA transcripts, was used to amplify TCR beta CDR3 regions. The TCR CDR3 was amplified in a first-round RT-PCR using the HTBI primer set. TCRdb used MiXCR to reprocess the multiplex PCR reads, holding one entry per CDR3 protein. The table shows 300,000 or so distinct CDR3 sequences, with approximately 15% occurring only once. Germline V CDR1 and CDR2: SGHRS, YFSETQ. CDR3 length: 14 residues. V lost 2 bases to trimming and J lost 4 bases, with 9 bases between them. Criteria for exclusion of patients were uncontrolled infection, other autoimmune disease, pregnancy or lactation. Sequencing was done on a sample of blood. The rearrangement uses TRBV5-1 and TRBJ1-4; D remains ambiguous. The TCR originated in a woman aged 60-70 years with Graves' ophthalmopathy. The CDR3 here is CASSFQWGNEKLFF. CDR3 coding DNA: TGCGCCAGCAGCTTCCAATGGGGTAATGAAAAACTGTTTTTT.